The present T cell receptor beta chain was sequenced within a study of cytomegalovirus exposure and HLA in healthy donors. Study context: A subsequent analysis stated that the 95 to 150 validation repertoires were run on the same platform as the roughly 710 first-cohort repertoires.

This clone has more than one count but fewer than ten. The antigen is undetermined. Repertoires were generated with immunoSEQ multiplex PCR, while TCRdb's copy carries only in-frame clones and drops some. This table has 70,000 to 75,000 clones, 94% appearing once. The donors were part of the roughly 130-subject validation cohort, which stood apart from the approximately 630-subject first cohort. CDR3 length: 14 residues. Trimming shortened V by 6 bases and J by 1 base, and 9 bases separated the two germline ends. Germline loops: CDR1 LNHDA, CDR2 SQIVND (reference sequence). General study results and limits: The tendency of first-cohort TCR clusters to co-occur in the 110 or so validation repertoires emerged from a later analysis. Researchers catalogued 160 or so TCR beta chains as cytomegalovirus-associated.

The chain links TRBV19 to TRBJ2-2, with D possibly being TRBD1 (5 bases). Sequences were obtained from PBMCs. This receptor was taken from a woman aged 18 to 35 in good health and CMV-seropositive. The CDR3 reads CASSPTGNTGELFF. The CDR3, as DNA: TGTGCCAGTAGCCCCACAGGGAACACCGGGGAGCTGTTTTTT.